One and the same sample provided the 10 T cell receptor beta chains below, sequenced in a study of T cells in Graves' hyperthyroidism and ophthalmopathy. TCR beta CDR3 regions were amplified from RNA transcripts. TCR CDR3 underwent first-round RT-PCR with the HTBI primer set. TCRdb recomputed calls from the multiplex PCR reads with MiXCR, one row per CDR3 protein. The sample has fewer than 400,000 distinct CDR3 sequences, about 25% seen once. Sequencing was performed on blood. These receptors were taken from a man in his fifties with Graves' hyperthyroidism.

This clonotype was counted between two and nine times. The CDR3: CSASRDRQETQYF. Written as DNA, the CDR3 is TGCAGTGCTAGCCGGGACAGGCAAGAGACCCAGTACTTC. The V gene is TRBV20-1, the J gene TRBJ2-5; 8 nucleotides match TRBD1. CDR3 size: 13 residues. Losses at the gene ends were 3 bases for V and 2 bases for J; bases not matched to a gene: 2. From germline, CDR1 is DFQATT and CDR2 SNEGSKA (reference sequence).

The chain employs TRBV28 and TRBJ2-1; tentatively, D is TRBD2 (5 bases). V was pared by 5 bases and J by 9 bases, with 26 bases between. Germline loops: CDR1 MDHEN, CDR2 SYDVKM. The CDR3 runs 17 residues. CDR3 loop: CASSLTVTPGSSGEQFF. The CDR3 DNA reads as TGTGCCAGCAGTCTCACTGTGACCCCGGGGAGCTCTGGTGAGCAGTTCTTC.

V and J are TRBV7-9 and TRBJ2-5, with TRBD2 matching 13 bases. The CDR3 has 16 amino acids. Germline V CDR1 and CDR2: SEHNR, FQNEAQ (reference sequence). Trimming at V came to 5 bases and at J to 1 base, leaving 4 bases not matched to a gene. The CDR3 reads CASSPGLAGTQETQYF. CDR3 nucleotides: TGTGCCAGCAGCCCGGGACTAGCGGGAACCCAAGAGACCCAGTACTTC.

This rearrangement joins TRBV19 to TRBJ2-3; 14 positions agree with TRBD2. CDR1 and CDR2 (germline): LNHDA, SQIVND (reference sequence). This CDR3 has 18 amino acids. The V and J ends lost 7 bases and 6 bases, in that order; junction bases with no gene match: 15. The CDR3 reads CASTPQRTSGRIMDTQYF. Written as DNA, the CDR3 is TGTGCCAGTACCCCCCAGCGGACTAGCGGGAGGATTATGGATACGCAGTATTTT.

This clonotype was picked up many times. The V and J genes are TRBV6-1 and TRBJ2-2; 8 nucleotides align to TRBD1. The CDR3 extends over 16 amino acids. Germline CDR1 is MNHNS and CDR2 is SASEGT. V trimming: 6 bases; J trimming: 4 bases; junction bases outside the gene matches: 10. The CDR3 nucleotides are TGTGCCAGCAGCCGAATGGGACAGGCCCGCACCGGGGAGCTGTTTTTT. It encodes CASSRMGQARTGELFF.

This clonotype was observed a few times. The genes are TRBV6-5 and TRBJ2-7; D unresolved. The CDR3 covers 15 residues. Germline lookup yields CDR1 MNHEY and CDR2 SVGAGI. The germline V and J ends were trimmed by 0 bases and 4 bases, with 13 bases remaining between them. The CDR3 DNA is TGTGCCAGCAGTTACTCTGCCAAGATCCAGTACGAGCAGTACTTC. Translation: CASSYSAKIQYEQYF.

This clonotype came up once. CDR3: CSVRDRSYNEQFF. DNA of the CDR3: TGCAGCGTCCGGGACAGGTCTTACAATGAGCAGTTCTTC. The rearrangement links TRBV29-1 to TRBJ2-1; 8 bases fit TRBD1. Germline-derived CDR1 and CDR2 are SQVTM and ANQGSEA. CDR3 length: 13 residues. The trim removed 6 bases at V and 4 bases at J, leaving 5 bases unmatched.

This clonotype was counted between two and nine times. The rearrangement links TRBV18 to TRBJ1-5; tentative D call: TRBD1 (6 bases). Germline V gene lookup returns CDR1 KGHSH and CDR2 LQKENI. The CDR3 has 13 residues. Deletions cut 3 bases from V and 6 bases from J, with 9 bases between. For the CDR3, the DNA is TGTGCCAGCTCACCCACAGGGAGTCAGCCCCAGCATTTT. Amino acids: CASSPTGSQPQHF.

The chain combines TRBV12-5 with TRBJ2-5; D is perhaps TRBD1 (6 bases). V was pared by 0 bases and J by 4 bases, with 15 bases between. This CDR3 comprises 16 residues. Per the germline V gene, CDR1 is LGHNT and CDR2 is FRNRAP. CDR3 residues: CASGLVNTGFRETQYF. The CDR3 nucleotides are TGTGCTAGTGGTTTGGTAAATACAGGGTTTCGAGAGACCCAGTACTTC.

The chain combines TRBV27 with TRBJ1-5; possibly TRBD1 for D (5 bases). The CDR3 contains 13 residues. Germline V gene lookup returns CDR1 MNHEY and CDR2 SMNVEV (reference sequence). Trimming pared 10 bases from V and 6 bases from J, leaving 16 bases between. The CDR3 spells CAIGAGPPQPQHF. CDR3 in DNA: TGTGCCATCGGTGCAGGGCCCCCTCAGCCCCAGCATTTT.